This T cell receptor beta chain was recorded in a study of cytomegalovirus exposure and HLA in healthy donors. Germline V gives CDR1 MNHNY, CDR2 SVGAGI (reference sequence). This CDR3 has 14 amino acids. Between the trimmed V and J ends, which lost 0 bases and 4 bases, there was a span of 7 bases. With 60 Vbeta and 13 Jbeta primers, the PCR was carried out. The protocol was immunoSEQ multiplex PCR, while the TCRdb copy is restricted to in-frame clones and leaves out a portion. The sample yields 110,000 or so clones, 70% to 85% seen once. General observations from the study: An analysis that came later showed most CMV-associated TCR beta chains appearing HLA-restricted.

Turning to this clone: The target antigen is unknown.

Sequencing was done on a sample of PBMCs. V usage is TRBV6-6 and J usage is TRBJ1-5, with D possibly TRBD1 on 5 matching bases. The sequence derives from a woman between 18 and 30 years old in good health and CMV-seronegative. The CDR3 sequence is CASSYSGGNQPQHF. Written as DNA, the CDR3 is TGTGCCAGCAGTTACTCGGGGGGGAATCAGCCCCAGCATTTT.